Sequencing of this T cell receptor (beta chain) was carried out in a study of cytomegalovirus exposure and HLA in healthy donors (dated by TCRdb to 2017 to 2019). Some background on the complete study: An earlier analysis of around 600 of the donors reported about 290 Gb of sequence data and 100 million to 130 million unique TCR beta sequences from around 200 million T cells. Around 320 gigabases of sequencing data and approximately 84 million unique TCR sequences were included in an early release covering under 650 HLA-typed donors. Of the 300 to 500 genotyped donors, approximately 80% were placed in the genetic ancestry cluster associated with self-reported Caucasian donors. The aim of the study was to test whether cataloging public T cell receptors could identify signatures of past pathogen exposure. Using immunosequencing, the study profiled T cell repertoires from about 610 subjects and related those repertoires to cytomegalovirus serostatus. In addition to the first cohort of 666 subjects, a separate validation cohort of some 120 different subjects was used. To predict cytomegalovirus infection status, the study combined high-throughput TCR immunosequencing, statistical association of individual TCRs with disease status, and machine learning. In a later analysis, previously published TCR beta repertoires from roughly 710 donors were re-analyzed and high-resolution HLA genotyping was added so that TCR occurrence patterns could be studied. The later analysis used no new phenotypic data to find candidate immune exposures, relying instead on TCR beta sequences and their occurrence across donors. In an earlier analysis of a few hundred of the donors, high-throughput TCR beta sequencing was used to judge whether each TCR beta V gene segment behaved as functional or pseudogenic. Donor age, sex, ethnicity and CMV serostatus were compiled alongside the repertoire data. In a later genetic analysis, genome-wide SNP genotypes for about three fifths of the roughly 670 donors were used, and that subset was treated as a discovery cohort. Every repertoire in the discovery cohort had been generated on one and the same sequencing platform. Both class I and class II loci were covered by HLA typing, at four-digit resolution. The number of typed donors differed by locus: about 620-630 for A, B, C, DRB1 and DQB1; roughly 510 for DQA1; approximately 600 for DPA1; and around 490 for DPB1. Roughly five DR-DQ haplotypes were treated as single units for association and clustering because of strong linkage in the cohort. Across some 400 genotyped donors of the cohort, an average of about 250,000 unique TCR beta nucleotide sequences per donor were sequenced, and 15% to 20% of those sequences were non-productive.

In the germline V gene, CDR1 corresponds to SGDLS and CDR2 to YYNGEE. From V the trimming removes 4 bases and from J it removes 2 bases, while the gene matches leave 9 bases of the junction unaccounted for. The CDR3 goes from the cysteine to the phenylalanine over 15 residues. Just the 45-base CDR3 DNA is kept, in frame starting at base 1. Library preparation employed the immunoSEQ multiplex PCR assay. For the multiplex PCR, a mixture combining 60 forward primers for TCR Vbeta segments and 13 reverse primers for TCR Jbeta segments was used. The CDR3 region of rearranged TCR beta genes was amplified from genomic DNA by a multiplex PCR assay. The Illumina HiSeq System was used to sequence the amplified TCR beta libraries as 87-base-pair reads. Regarding the original processing steps: Across the 500 to 700 repertoires, a later analysis counted 78 million or so unique TCR beta chains, about 10 million of which were shared by at least two donors. Raw reads were error-corrected and collapsed into unique sequences with a nearest-neighbor algorithm that merged closely related sequences to remove PCR and sequencing errors. CDR3 sequences were aligned to IMGT reference sequences to assign V, D and J gene segments. Each retained sequence needed at least a six-nucleotide match to both a V gene segment and a J gene segment. A rearrangement was called productive if the CDR3 had no stop codons and remained in frame with V and J, and every other rearrangement was called non-productive. CDR3 was defined according to IMGT convention as the region running from the second conserved V-encoded cysteine to the conserved J-encoded phenylalanine. The earlier analysis of approximately 500 of the donors excluded sequences that lacked an unambiguous match to a single V gene segment. An earlier analysis of over 450 of the donors classified V segments as functional when productive rearrangements were above 56.7% and as segregating when the standard deviation between donors was above 5%. A statistical classification framework was developed to diagnose cytomegalovirus status using the catalog of TCR beta chain sequences. In a later analysis, TCR nucleotide sequences were compared against IMGT/GENE-DB human TR gene sequences so that V and J genes could be assigned. Using the TCRdist pipeline, a later analysis assigned CDR3 sequences along with most-parsimonious VDJ recombination scenarios. In a later analysis, every TCR beta chain was defined by the combination of its CDR3 amino acid sequence and its V-gene family, and reads without a unique V-gene family were dropped. To address suspected cross-contamination and a sequencing artifact, a later analysis removed around 590 highly shared, low-generation-probability nucleotide sequences. A later analysis calculated a clonal expansion index for each public chain from normalized within-repertoire ranks of inferred template counts. Generation probabilities in a later analysis came from a VDJ recombination model fitted to out-of-frame rearrangements, and those results were checked against IGoR. In a later analysis, hypergeometric tests were used to score TCR-TCR, TCR-HLA and TCR-CMV co-occurrence, with a repertoire-size bias correction applied to TCR pairs. To estimate false discovery rates, a later analysis permuted the HLA or CMV assignments 20 times. In a later analysis, co-occurring TCRs were grouped with DBSCAN, and TCRdist sequence similarity was added when clustering was performed within HLA-allele-positive subsets. Co-occurrence clustering excluded repertoires with fewer than 30,000 or more than 120,000 public chains, plus five with anomalous nucleotide sharing. Held by TCRdb, this immuneACCESS table contains in-frame sequences only and omits some clones. Under half of the omission traces to an unresolved V gene where checked; the cause of the rest is unknown. V, J and clone size reflect that table, while D and trimming were determined from the DNA. The sample's table lists a count of around 140,000 clones. Together, the top ten hold about 2.3% of the sample.

Results the study describes overall, beyond this receptor: Cytomegalovirus status was reported to be diagnosed by the classifier with high specificity and sensitivity in both the original and validation cohorts. Because some donors lacked HLA typing at each locus, the association tests relied only on the typed subset. The authors suggested that the approach could potentially be generalized to other disease states and immunological phenotypes. The cohort was sequenced for TCR beta chains only, and without alpha or paired-chain data the features that could be detected were limited. In a later analysis, most CMV-associated TCR beta chains were found to appear HLA-restricted, with HLA associations seemingly driven largely by CMV exposure. Some IMGT-functional V segments, including TRBV6-2 and TRBV6-3, could not be distinguished by the 87-base-pair reads and were therefore excluded. Specific HLA alleles were associated with roughly 17,000 TCR beta sequences at a false discovery rate of 0.05 in a later analysis. About 17 rarely observed V segments, including chromosome 9 orphons, were excluded from the earlier analysis of some 590 of the donors because counts were too low. V-gene and J-gene trimming of TCR beta chains was associated with a missense DCLRE1C variant in a later genetic analysis, and the association was replicated in an independent cohort. A few of the identified cytomegalovirus-associated TCR beta chains were confirmed in vitro to be specific for cytomegalovirus antigens. A further reported finding was that TCR beta sequences accurately predicted the HLA-A and HLA-B alleles for most subjects in the first cohort. According to a later genetic analysis, donors in an Asian-associated ancestry cluster had fewer N-insertions in productive TCRs than the approximately 630-donor mean. A cluster of highly shared sequence variants was judged likely to represent a technical artifact of the sequencing pipeline. Compared with equally common non-associated chains, HLA-associated TCR beta chains in a later analysis were more clonally expanded and had lower generation probabilities. For the cohort, immune exposure information was limited to CMV serostatus. Strong co-occurrence of HLA alleles, especially DR and DQ, made assigning TCR associations to individual alleles difficult. Most TCR sequences were observed very rarely across donors, whereas some public TCRs were present in many individuals. Linkage disequilibrium might explain the correlated functional status among segregating V segments, but an unknown experimental factor could not be excluded. Broadly in line with IMGT annotations, most TCR beta V segments showed up in productive rearrangements about 90% or about 30% of the time in an earlier analysis of approximately 640 of the donors. The study gave a list of 150 to 200 TCR beta chains associated with cytomegalovirus. Presence/absence analyses assumed roughly uniform sequencing depth across donors, an assumption that may not hold. According to a later analysis, TCR association rates differed among HLA loci, with DRB1 alleles showing the most associated TCRs and HLA-C alleles showing the fewest. According to a later analysis, parvovirus B19, influenza, CMV and Epstein-Barr virus appeared linked to several top co-occurrence clusters.

A note on this clone: The clone's antigen remains unknown.

The cohort comprised some 730 healthy bone marrow donors. All cohort members were sampled while nominally healthy, although unrecorded immune exposures were likely present. The donor tested CMV seronegative, placing the donor among the 352 seronegative members of the cohort. Each donor provided a peripheral blood sample, and peripheral blood mononuclear cells were used for TCR beta sequencing. The Qiagen DNeasy Blood Extraction Kit was used to extract genomic DNA from the blood cell samples. This chain is built from TRBV9 and TRBJ2-7; a stretch of 7 junction bases matches TRBD2. Sequenced input: PBMCs. The TCR originated in a woman aged 18-29 years in good health and CMV-seronegative. In nucleotide form, the sequence is TGTGCCAGCAGCCCACGACTAGCCCCCGCCTACGAGCAGTACTTC. The encoded protein is CASSPRLAPAYEQYF.